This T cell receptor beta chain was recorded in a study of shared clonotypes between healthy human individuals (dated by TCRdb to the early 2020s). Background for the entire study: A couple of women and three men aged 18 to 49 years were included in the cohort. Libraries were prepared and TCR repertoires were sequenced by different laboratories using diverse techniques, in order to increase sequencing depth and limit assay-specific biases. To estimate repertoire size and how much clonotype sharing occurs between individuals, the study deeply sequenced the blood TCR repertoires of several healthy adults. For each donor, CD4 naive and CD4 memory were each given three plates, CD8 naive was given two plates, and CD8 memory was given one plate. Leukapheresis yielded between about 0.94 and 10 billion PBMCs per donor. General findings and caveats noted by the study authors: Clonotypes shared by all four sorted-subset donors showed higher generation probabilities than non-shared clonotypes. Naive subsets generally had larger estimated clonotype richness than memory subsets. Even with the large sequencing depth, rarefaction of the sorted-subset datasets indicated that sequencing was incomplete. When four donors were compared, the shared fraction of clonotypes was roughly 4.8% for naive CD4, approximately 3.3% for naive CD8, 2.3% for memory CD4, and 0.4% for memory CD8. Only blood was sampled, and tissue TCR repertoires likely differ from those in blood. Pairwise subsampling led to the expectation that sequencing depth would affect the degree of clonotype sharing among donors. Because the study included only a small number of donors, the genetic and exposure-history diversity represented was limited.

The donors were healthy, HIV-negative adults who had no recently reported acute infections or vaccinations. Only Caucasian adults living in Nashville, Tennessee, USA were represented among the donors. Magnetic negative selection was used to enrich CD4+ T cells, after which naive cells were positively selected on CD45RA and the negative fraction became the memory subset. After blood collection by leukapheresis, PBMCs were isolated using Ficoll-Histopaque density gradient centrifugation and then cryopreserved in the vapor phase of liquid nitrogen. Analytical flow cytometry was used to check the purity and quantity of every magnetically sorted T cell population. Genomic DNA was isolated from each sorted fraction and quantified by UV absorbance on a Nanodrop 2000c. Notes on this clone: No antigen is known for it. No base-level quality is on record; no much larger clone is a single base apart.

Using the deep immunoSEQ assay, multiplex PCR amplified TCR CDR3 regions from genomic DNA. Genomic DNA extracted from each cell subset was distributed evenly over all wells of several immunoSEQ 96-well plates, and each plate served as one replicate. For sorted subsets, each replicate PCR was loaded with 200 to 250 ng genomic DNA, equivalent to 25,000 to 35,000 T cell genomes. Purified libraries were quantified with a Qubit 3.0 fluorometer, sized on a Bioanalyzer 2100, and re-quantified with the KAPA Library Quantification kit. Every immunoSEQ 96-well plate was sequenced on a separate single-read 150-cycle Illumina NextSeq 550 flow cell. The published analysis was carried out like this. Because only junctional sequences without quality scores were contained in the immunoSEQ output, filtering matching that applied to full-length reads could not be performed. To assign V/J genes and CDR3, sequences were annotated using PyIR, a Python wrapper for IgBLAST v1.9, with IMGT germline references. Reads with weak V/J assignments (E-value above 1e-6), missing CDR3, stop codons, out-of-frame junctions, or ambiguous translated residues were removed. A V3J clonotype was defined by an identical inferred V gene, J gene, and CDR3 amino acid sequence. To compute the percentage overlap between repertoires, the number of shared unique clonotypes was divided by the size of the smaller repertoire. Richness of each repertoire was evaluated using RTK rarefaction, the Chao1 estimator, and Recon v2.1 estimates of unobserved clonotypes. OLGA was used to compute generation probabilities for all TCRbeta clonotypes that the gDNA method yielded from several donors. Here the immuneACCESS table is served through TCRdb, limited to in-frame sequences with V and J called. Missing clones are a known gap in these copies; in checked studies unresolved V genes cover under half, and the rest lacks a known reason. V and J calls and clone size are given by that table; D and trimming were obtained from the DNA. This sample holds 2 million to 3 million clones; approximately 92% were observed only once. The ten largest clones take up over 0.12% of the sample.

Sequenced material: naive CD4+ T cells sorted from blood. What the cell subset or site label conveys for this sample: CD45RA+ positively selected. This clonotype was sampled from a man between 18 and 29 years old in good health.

Read as DNA, the sequence is TGTGCCAGAAGCTTAACCCCCAGGGGGGGTTGTGGAAACACCATATATTTT. Its protein reads: CARSLTPRGGCGNTIYF. The receptor chain draws on TRBV5-3 and TRBJ1-3; 7 central bases correspond to TRBD1. TRBV5-3 is flagged as an ORF with uncertain function. From cysteine to phenylalanine, the CDR3 is 17 amino acids long. Only the CDR3 portion is preserved as DNA: 51 bases, with reading frame beginning at the first base. Trimming takes 2 bases off V and 3 bases off J; junction bases not matched to a gene: 11.